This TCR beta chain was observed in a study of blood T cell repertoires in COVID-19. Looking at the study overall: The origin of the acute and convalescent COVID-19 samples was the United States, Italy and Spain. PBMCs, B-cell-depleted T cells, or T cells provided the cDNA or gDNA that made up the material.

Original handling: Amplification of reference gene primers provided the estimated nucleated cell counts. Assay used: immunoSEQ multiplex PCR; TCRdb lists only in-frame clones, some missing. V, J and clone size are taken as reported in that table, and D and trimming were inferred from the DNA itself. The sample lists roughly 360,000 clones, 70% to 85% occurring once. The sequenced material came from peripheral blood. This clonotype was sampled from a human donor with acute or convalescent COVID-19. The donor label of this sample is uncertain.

The CDR3 nucleotides read TGTGCCAGTAGTATTGAGTTCATGAACACTGAAGCTTTCTTT. This sequence encodes CASSIEFMNTEAFF. The chain recombines TRBV19 with TRBJ1-1; D unresolved. V was shortened by 3 bases and J by 0 bases, with 8 bases between the two germline ends. The CDR3 runs 14 residues. The germline V gene encodes CDR1 LNHDA and CDR2 SQIVND (reference sequence).